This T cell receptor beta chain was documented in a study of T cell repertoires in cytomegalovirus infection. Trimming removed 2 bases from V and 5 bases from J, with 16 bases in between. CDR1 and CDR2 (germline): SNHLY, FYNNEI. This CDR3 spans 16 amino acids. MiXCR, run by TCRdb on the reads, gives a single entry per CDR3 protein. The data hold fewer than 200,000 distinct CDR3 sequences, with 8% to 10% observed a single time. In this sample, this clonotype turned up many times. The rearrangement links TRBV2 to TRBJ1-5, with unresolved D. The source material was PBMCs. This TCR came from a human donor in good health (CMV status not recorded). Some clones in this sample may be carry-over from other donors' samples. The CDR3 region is CASSESGLNRDQPQHF. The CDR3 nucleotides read TGTGCCAGCAGTGAAAGCGGTTTGAATAGGGATCAGCCCCAGCATTTT.